The present TCR beta chain was sequenced within a study of follicular helper T cells after annual influenza vaccination. Indicated time point: 2015-2016 season, pre-vaccination. Sequencing was performed with immunoSEQ multiplex PCR; in TCRdb, only in-frame clones are kept and a portion is missing. The sample carries almost 9,500 clones, about 87% recorded once. This sequence originates from an adult who received the influenza vaccine. This sample comprised CXCR5+ CD38- circulating T follicular helper cells from blood, obtained on the day of influenza vaccination. Subset meaning: circulating Tfh, non-naive CD4+CXCR5+PD-1+ (ICOS+CD38+ or ICOS-CD38-).

The CDR3, as DNA: TGCGCCAGCAGCCCCCAACTAGCGGGGGGCCAAGAGACCCAGTACTTC. It is translated as CASSPQLAGGQETQYF. This chain uses TRBV5-1 with TRBJ2-5, with TRBD2 matching 12 bases. After removal of 4 bases from V and 1 base from J, the junction contained 5 bases not matched to a gene. CDR3 length: 16 amino acids. CDR1 and CDR2 (germline): SGHRS, YFSETQ.